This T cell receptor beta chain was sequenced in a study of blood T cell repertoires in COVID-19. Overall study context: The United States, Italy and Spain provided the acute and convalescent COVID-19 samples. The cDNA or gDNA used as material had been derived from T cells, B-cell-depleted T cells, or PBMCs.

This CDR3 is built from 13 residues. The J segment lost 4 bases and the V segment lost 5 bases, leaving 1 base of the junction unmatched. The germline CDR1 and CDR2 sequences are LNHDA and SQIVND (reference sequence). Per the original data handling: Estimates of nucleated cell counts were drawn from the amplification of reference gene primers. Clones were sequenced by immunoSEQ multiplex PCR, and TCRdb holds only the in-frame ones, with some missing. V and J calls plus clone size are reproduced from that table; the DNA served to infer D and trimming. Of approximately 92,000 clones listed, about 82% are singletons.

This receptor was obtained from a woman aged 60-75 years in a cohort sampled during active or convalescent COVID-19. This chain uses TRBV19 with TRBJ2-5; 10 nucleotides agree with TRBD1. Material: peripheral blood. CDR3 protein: CASSRTGGETQYF. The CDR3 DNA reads TGTGCCAGTAGTCGGACAGGGGGAGAGACCCAGTACTTC.